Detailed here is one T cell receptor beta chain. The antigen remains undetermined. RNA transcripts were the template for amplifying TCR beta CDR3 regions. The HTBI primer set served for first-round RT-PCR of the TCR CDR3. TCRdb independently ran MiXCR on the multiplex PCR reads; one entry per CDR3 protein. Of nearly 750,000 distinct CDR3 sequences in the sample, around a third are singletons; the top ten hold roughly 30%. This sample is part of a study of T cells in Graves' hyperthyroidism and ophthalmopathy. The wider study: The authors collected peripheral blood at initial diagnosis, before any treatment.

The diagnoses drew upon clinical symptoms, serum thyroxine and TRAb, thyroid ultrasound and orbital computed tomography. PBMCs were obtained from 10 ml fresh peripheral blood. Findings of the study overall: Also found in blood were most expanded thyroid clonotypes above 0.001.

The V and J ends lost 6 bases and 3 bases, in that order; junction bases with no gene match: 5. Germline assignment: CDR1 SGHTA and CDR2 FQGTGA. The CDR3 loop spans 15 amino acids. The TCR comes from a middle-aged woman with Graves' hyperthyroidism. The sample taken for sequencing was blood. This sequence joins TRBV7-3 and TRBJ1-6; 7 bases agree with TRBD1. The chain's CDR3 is CASRSQGGYNSPLHF. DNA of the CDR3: TGTGCCAGCAGAAGCCAGGGGGGCTATAATTCACCCCTCCACTTT.